This TCR beta chain was found in a study of T cells in Graves' hyperthyroidism and ophthalmopathy. Patients affected by ophthalmopathy presented a Clinical Activity Score of at least 3, a NOSPECS grade of at least 4, and disease duration below 3 months. Criteria for exclusion of patients were uncontrolled infection, other autoimmune disease, pregnancy or lactation. Clinical symptoms, serum thyroxine, TRAb, thyroid ultrasound and orbital computed tomography established diagnosis. This clonotype was seen only a few times. Its antigen remains unidentified. The study's findings and limits: Most thyroid clonotypes with frequency above 0.001 were detected in blood.

Amplified regions were TCR beta CDR3 sequences from RNA transcripts. The TCR CDR3 was amplified in a first-round RT-PCR using the HTBI primer set. TCRdb processed the multiplex PCR reads anew with MiXCR; each CDR3 protein has one entry. The data contain around 500,000 distinct CDR3 sequences, 15% to 20% of them singletons. Germline V gives CDR1 MNHNS, CDR2 SASEGT. V lost 5 bases and J lost 2, with 15 bases in between. The CDR3 extends over 15 amino acids. The clonotype originates from a woman aged 25 to 45 with Graves' ophthalmopathy. Sample: blood. The chain uses TRBV6-1 and TRBJ2-5; the D gene is possibly TRBD1 (6 bases). CDR3 nucleotide sequence: TGTGCCAGCAGTTCAGGACAGATCCAACAAGAGACCCAGTACTTC. Translation gives CASSSGQIQQETQYF.